Below, one T cell receptor beta chain is given with its context. Its antigen is currently unknown. Assay used: immunoSEQ multiplex PCR; TCRdb lists only in-frame clones, some missing. Of approximately 590,000 clones listed, around 95% are singletons. The record originates from a study of shared clonotypes between healthy human individuals. On the study more broadly: CD8 memory received one plate per donor, CD8 naive two, CD4 memory three and CD4 naive three. The study's findings and limits: Relative to their counterparts shared across all four donors, non-shared clonotypes exhibited diminished generation probabilities.

The J segment lost 2 bases and the V segment lost 2 bases, leaving 11 bases of the junction unmatched. This CDR3 comprises 17 residues. Germline V lookup: CDR1 SGHDT, CDR2 YYEEEE. Terminally differentiated effector memory CD45RA+ cells were left out of the naive CD8 fraction, which was CD45RO-negative and positively selected for CCR7. What was sequenced was naive CD8+ T cells sorted from blood. V and J are TRBV5-6 and TRBJ2-3; 7 nucleotides agree with TRBD2. The clonotype comes from a woman in her 30s in good health. The CDR3 here is CASSFYGGEALTDTQYF. CDR3 bases: TGTGCCAGCAGCTTCTATGGGGGGGAGGCCCTCACAGATACGCAGTATTTT.